Ten or more counts support the clone carrying this T cell receptor (beta chain). Its specificity is not known. Per the germline V gene, CDR1 is DFQATT and CDR2 is SNEGSKA (reference sequence). Losses at the gene ends were 1 base for V and 1 base for J; bases not matched to a gene: 9. This CDR3 has 17 residues. This sample was included in a study of T cells in Graves' hyperthyroidism and ophthalmopathy. Study conclusions and caveats: Researchers report that a 13 V-J model separated ophthalmopathy from stable hyperthyroidism.

Authors of the study amplified TCR beta CDR3 regions from RNA transcripts. HTBI primers were the set used in a first-round RT-PCR of the TCR CDR3. MiXCR was run by TCRdb on the multiplex PCR reads, yielding one entry per CDR3 protein. Here the sample spans more than 550,000 distinct CDR3 sequences, around 20% being singletons. V usage is TRBV20-1 and J usage is TRBJ2-3; TRBD2 agrees at 9 bases. This clonotype was sampled from a woman between 45 and 60 years old with Graves' hyperthyroidism that later progressed to Graves' ophthalmopathy. Sequenced input: blood. The CDR3 loop is CSARGHAGGRGTDTQYF. Written as DNA, the CDR3 is TGCAGTGCTAGAGGCCACGCGGGGGGGAGGGGCACAGATACGCAGTATTTT.